This T cell receptor beta chain was captured in a study of T cell responses to AZD1222 COVID-19 vaccine. Study-level findings and limits: It was only after the peak T cell response that any repertoires were sampled.

Remarks on this clone: Its antigen is undetermined.

Using immunoSEQ multiplex PCR, the repertoire was profiled, and TCRdb retains in-frame clones only, with some absent. The repertoire consists of 120,000 or so clones, with 65% to 90% occurring once and the leading ten covering roughly a quarter. The source is an adult who received the AZD1222 COVID-19 vaccine. The source material was peripheral blood, sampled 28 days after the second AZD1222 dose.

The CDR3 region is CASSYGTIAEAFF. DNA of the CDR3: TGTGCCAGCAGCTACGGGACAATCGCTGAAGCTTTCTTT. The chain is built from TRBV7-9 and TRBJ1-1; D might be TRBD1 (6 bases). V lost 4 bases and J lost 6, with 12 bases in between. The CDR3 covers 13 residues. Germline values: CDR1 SEHNR, CDR2 FQNEAQ (reference sequence).